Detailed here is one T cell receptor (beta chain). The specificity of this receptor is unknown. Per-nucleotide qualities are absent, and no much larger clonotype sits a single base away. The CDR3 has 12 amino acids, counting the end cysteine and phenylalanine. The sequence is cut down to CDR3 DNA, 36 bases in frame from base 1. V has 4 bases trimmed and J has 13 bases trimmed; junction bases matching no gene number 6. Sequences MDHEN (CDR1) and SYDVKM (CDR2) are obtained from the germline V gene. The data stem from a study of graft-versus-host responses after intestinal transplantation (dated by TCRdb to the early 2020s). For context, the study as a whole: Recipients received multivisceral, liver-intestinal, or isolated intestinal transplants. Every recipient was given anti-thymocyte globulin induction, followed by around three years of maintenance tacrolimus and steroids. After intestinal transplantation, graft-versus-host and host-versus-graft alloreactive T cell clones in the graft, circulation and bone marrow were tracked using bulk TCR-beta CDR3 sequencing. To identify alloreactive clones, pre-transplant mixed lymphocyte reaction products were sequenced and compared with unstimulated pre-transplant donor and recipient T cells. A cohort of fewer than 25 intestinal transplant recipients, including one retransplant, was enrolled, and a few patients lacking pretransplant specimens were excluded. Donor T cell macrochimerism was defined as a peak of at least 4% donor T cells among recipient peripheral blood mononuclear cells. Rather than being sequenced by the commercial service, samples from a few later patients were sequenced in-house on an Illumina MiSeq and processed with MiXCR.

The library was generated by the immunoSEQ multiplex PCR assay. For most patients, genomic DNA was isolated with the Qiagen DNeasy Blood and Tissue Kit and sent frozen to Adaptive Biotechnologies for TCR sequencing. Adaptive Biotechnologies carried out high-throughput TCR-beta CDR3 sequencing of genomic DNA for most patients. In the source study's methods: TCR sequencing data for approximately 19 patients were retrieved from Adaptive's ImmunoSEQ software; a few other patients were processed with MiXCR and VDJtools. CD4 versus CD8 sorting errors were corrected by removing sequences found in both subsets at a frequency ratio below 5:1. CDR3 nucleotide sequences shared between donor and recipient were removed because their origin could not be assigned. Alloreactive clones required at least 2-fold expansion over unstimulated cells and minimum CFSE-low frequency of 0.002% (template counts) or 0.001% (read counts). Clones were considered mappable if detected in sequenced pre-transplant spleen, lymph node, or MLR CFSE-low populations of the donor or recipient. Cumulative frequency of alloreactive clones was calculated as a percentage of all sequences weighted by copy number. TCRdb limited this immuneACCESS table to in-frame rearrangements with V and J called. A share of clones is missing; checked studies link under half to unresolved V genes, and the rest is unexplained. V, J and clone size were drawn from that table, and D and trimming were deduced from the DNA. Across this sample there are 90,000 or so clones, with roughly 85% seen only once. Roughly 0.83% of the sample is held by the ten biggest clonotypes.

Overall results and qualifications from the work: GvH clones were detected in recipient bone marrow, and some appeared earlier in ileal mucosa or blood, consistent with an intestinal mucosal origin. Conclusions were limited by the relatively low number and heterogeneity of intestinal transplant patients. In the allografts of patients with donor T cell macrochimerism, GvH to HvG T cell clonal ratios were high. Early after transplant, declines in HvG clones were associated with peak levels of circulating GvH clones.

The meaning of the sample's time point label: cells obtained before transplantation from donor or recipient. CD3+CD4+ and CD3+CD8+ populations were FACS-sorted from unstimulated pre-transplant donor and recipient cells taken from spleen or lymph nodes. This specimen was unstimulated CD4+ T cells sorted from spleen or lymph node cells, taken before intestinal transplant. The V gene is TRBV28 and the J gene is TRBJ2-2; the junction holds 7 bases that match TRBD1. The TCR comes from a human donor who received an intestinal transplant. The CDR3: CASSYRGRGLFF. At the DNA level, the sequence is TGTGCCAGCAGTTACAGGGGTCGCGGGCTGTTTTTT.